The TCR beta chain described here comes from a study of CD8+CD57+ T cells in acquired aplastic anemia. Whole-study context: Sorted CD4+ and CD8+ cells yielded DNA averaging about 3.1 ug. General study results and limits: In common between the patients and the controls were nearly 30 CD8+ CDR3 sequences.

As to this clonotype: Antigen unknown.

All patients picked for sequencing had shown, by flow cytometry, an expansion of CD8+CD57+ cells. There were no patients without severe acquired aplastic anemia. Template material for TCR beta VDJ and CDR3 profiling consisted of genomic DNA. TCRdb reanalysed the reads using MiXCR and keeps one entry per CDR3 protein. The table lists about 150,000 distinct CDR3 sequences, 40% to 65% of them singletons. The sample consisted of sorted CD4+, CD8+, or CD8+CD57+ T cells (not recorded which) from PBMCs. The TCR originated in a human donor with aplastic anemia.

In DNA, the CDR3 is TGTGCCAGCACCAACTACGGCGGCGAGAGGTACGAGCAGTACTTC. Translated: CASTNYGGERYEQYF. The chain couples TRBV7-6 to TRBJ2-7; D unresolved. CDR1 is SGHVS and CDR2 is FNYEAQ in the germline V gene. This CDR3 has 15 residues. Trimming removed 7 bases at V and 4 bases at J, with 20 bases between.